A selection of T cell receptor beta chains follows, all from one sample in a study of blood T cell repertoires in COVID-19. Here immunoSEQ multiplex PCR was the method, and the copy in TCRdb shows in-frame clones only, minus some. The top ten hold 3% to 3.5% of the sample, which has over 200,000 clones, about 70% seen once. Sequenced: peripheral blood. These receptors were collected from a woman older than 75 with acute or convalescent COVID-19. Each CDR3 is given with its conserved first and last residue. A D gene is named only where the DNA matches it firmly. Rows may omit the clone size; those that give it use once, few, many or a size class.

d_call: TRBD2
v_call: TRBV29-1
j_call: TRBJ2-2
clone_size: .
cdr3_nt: TGCAGCACCCGGGAGGGGAAGAACACCGGGGAGCTGTTTTTT
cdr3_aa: CSTREGKNTGELFF

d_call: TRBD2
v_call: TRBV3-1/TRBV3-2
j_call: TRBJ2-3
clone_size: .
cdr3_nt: TGTGCCAGCAGCGGACTAGCGGGGGGCACAGATACGCAGTATTTT
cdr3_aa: CASSGLAGGTDTQYF

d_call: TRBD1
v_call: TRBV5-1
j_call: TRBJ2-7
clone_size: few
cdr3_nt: TGCGCCAGCAGCTTGAACGGACAGGACTACGAGCAGTACTTC
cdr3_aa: CASSLNGQDYEQYF

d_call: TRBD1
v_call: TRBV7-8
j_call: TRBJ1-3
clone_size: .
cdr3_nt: TGTGCCAGCAGCTTAGGCAGACAGGGGAGAGGAAACACCATATATTTT
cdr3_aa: CASSLGRQGRGNTIYF

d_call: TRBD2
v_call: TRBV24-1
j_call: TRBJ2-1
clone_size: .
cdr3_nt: TGTGCCACCAGTGGACGGGGGGTGGACAATGAGCAGTTCTTC
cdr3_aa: CATSGRGVDNEQFF

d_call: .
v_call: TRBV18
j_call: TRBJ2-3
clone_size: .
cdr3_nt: TGTGCCAGCTCACCACTCGAGGGCACAGATACGCAGTATTTT
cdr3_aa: CASSPLEGTDTQYF

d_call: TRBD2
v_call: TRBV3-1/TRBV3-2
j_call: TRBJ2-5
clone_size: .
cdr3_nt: TGTGCCAGCAGCAAAAGCGGACTAGGGGAAGAGACCCAGTACTTC
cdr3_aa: CASSKSGLGEETQYF

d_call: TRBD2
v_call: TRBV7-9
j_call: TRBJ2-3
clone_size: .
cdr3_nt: TGTGCCAGCAGCCAAGCGGGGGCCGGCACAGATACGCAGTATTTT
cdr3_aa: CASSQAGAGTDTQYF

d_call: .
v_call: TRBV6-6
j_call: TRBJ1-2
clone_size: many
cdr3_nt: TGTGCCAGCAGCCAGACAGTTGGCTACACCTTC
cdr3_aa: CASSQTVGYTF

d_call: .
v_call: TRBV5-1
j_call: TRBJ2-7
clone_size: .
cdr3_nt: TGCGCCAGCAGCTTACTCCCGGACAAGAACTACGAGCAGTACTTC
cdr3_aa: CASSLLPDKNYEQYF

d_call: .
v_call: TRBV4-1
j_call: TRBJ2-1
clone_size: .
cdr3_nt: TGCGCCAGCAGCCAAGGTAGCGCAAGCTCCTACAATGAGCAGTTCTTC
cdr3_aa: CASSQGSASSYNEQFF

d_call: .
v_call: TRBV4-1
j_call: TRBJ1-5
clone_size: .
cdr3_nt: TGCGCCAGCTCTACAGGCCCTCTGAATCAGCCCCAGCATTTT
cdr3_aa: CASSTGPLNQPQHF

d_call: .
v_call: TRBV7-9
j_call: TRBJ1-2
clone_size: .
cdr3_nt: TGTGCCAGCAGCTTGGACCAGGGTCGCGGCTACACCTTC
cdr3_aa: CASSLDQGRGYTF

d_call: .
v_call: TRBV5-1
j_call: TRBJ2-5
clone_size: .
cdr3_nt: TGCGCCAGCAGCTTGGGGGGCCCCCAAGAGACCCAGTACTTC
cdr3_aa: CASSLGGPQETQYF

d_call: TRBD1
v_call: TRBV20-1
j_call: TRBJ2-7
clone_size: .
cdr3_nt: TGCAGTGCTAGTCCGGGACAGGGTTCCTACGAGCAGTACTTC
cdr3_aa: CSASPGQGSYEQYF

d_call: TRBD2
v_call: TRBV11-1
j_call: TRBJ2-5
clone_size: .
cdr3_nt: TGTGCCAGCAGCCCGACTAGCGGCAACCAAGAGACCCAGTACTTC
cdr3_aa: CASSPTSGNQETQYF

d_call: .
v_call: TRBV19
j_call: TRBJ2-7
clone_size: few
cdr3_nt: TGTGCCAGTAGCCTCACCAATACAGGGTACGAGCAGTACTTC
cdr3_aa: CASSLTNTGYEQYF

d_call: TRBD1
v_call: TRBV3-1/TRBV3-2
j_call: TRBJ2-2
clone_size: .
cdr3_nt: TGTGCCAGCAGCCAAACAGGGGGCGGGGTAGGCACCGGGGAGCTGTTTTTT
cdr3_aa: CASSQTGGGVGTGELFF

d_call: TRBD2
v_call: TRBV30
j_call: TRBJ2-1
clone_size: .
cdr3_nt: TGTGCCTGGAGTGTACCGTCCAGCGGGGACAATGAGCAGTTCTTC
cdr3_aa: CAWSVPSSGDNEQFF

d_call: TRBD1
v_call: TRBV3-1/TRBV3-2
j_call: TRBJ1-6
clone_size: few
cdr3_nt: TGTGCCAGCAGCCAAGTCCTGGCTGGGGGGGCGACAGGGGGTATTTATTCACCCCTCCACTTT
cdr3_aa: CASSQVLAGGATGGIYSPLHF

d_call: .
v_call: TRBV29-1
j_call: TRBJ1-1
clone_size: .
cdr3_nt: TGCAGCGTAGACAGAACGAACACTGAAGCTTTCTTT
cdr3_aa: CSVDRTNTEAFF

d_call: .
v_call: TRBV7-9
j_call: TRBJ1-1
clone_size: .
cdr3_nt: TGTGCCAGCAGCTTAGCAGGGGCCACTGAAGCTTTCTTT
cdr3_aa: CASSLAGATEAFF

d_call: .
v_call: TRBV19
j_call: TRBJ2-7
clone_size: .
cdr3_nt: TGTGCCAGTAGTTCGGGACATGTCTACGAGCAGTACTTC
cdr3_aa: CASSSGHVYEQYF

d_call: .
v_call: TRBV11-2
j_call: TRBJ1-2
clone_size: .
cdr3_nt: TGTGCCAGCAGCTTAGCAGCTAACTATGGCTACACCTTC
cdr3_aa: CASSLAANYGYTF

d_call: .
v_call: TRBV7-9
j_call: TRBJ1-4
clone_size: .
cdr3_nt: TGTGCCAGCAGCCCTGGACAGACAACTAATGAAAAACTGTTTTTT
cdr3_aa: CASSPGQTTNEKLFF

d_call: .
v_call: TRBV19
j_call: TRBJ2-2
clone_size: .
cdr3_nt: TGTGCCGCCTCCTCCAGGGGAGGGGGTGGCACCGGGGAGCTGTTTTTT
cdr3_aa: CAASSRGGGGTGELFF

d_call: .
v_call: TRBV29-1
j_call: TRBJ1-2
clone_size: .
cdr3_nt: TGCAGCGTTGCGGACTCCGGTTTCTATGGCTACACCTTC
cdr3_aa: CSVADSGFYGYTF

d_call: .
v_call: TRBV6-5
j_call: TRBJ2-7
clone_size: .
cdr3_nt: TGTGCTACCCTTAGGGGGAACTCCTACGAGCAGTACTTC
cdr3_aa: CATLRGNSYEQYF

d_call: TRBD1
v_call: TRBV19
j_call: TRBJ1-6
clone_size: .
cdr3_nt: TGTGCCAGTACCCCCCGGACAGGGGATAATTCACCCCTCCACTTT
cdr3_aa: CASTPRTGDNSPLHF

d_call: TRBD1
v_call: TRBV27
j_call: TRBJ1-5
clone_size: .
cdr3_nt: TGTGCCAGCAGTCTCAGGACAGGGGATCAGCCCCAGCATTTT
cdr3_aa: CASSLRTGDQPQHF

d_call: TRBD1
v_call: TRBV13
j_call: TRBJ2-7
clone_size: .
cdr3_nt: TGTGCCAGCAGCTTAGGCCGGGACAGTCCCTACGAGCAGTACTTC
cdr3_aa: CASSLGRDSPYEQYF

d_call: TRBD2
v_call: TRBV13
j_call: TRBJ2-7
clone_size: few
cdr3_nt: TGTGCCAGCAGCTCCAGACTAGCGGGAGGCCACGAGCAGTACTTC
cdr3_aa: CASSSRLAGGHEQYF

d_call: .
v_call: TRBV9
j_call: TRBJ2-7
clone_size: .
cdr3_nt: TGTGCCAGCGCCCCCGGTAATCTTTACGAGCAGTACTTC
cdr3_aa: CASAPGNLYEQYF

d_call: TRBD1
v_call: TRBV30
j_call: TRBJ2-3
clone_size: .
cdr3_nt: TGTGCCTGGACTAGGGACAGGGGGACAGATACGCAGTATTTT
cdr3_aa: CAWTRDRGTDTQYF

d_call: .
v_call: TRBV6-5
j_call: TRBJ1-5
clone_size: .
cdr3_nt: TGTGCCAGCACGCCCCCCGGGGGCGGGGGTCAGCCCCAGCATTTT
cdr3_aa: CASTPPGGGGQPQHF

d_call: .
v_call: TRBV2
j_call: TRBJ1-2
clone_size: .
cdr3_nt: TGTGCCAGCAGCGGACAGTCCGCGTATGGCTACACCTTC
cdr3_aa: CASSGQSAYGYTF

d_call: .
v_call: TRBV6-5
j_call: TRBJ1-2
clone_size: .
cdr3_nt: TGTGCCAGCAGTCGCCAGACAGCGAACTATGGCTACACCTTC
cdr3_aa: CASSRQTANYGYTF

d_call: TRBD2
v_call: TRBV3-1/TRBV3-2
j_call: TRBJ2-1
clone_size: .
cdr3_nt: TGTGCCAGCAGCCGGGGACTAGCGGGGCCCTACAATGAGCAGTTCTTC
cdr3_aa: CASSRGLAGPYNEQFF

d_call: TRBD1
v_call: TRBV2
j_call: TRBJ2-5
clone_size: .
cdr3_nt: TGTGCCAGCAGGGGGACAGGGGTCTCTGTAGAGACCCAGTACTTC
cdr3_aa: CASRGTGVSVETQYF

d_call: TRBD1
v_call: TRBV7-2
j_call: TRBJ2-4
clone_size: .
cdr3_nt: TGTGCCAGCAGCTCCAGAACCACAGGGGGAGCCAAAAACATTCAGTACTTC
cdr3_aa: CASSSRTTGGAKNIQYF

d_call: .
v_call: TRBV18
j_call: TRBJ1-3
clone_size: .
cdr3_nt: TGTGCCAGCTCACCCGTGGCTGAATCTGGAAACACCATATATTTT
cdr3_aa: CASSPVAESGNTIYF

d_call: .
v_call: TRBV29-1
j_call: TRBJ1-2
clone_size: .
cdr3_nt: TGCAGCGGTCGACAGACTAGTATGTCTGGCTACACCTTC
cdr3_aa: CSGRQTSMSGYTF

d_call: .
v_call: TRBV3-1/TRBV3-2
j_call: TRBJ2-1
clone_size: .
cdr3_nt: TGTGCCAGCAGCCGCGGCCCCGGGGATGAGCAGTTCTTC
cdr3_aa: CASSRGPGDEQFF

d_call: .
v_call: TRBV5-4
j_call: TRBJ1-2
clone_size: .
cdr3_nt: TGTGCCAGCAGCTTGAAGGAGGCAGAAAACTATTATGGCTACACCTTC
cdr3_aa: CASSLKEAENYYGYTF

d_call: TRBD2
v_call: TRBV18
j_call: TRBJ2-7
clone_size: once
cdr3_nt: TGTGCCAGCTCACCACAGCGGGAGGCGTACGAGCAGTACTTC
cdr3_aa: CASSPQREAYEQYF

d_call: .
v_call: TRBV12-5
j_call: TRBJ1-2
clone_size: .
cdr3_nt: TGTGCTAGTGGTTTGGTTGGGGCAGCTAACTATGGCTACACCTTC
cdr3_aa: CASGLVGAANYGYTF

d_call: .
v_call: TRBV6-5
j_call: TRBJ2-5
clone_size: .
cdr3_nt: TGTGCCAGCAGGAACCTAATACAAGAGACCCAGTACTTC
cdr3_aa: CASRNLIQETQYF

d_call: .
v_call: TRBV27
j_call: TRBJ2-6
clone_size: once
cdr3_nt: TGTGCCACCACCTCCAGCGCCAGCACTGGGGCCAACGTCCTGACTTTC
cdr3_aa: CATTSSASTGANVLTF

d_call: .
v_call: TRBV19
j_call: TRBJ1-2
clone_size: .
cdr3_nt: TGTGCCAGTAGGGAATTACAGGGCCGGAACTATGGCTACACCTTC
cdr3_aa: CASRELQGRNYGYTF

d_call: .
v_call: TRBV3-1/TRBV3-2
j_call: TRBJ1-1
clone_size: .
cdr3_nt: TGTGCCAGCAGCCACGACGGGGCTGAAGCTTTCTTT
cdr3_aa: CASSHDGAEAFF

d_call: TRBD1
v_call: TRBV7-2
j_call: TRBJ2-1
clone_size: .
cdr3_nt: TGTGCCAGCAGCTCCGGGACAGGGGTCTACAATGAGCAGTTCTTC
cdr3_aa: CASSSGTGVYNEQFF

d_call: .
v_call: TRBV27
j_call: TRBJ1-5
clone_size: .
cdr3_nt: TGTGCCAGCAAGTTGAACTCGCGAAGCAATCAGCCCCAGCATTTT
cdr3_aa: CASKLNSRSNQPQHF

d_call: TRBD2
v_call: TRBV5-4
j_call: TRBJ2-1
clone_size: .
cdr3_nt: TGTGCCAGCAGCTTGCAAGAAGCGGGAATGGGTGAGCAGTTCTTC
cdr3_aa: CASSLQEAGMGEQFF

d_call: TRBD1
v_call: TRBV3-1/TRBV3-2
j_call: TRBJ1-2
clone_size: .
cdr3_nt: TGTGCCAGCAGCCAGACGCGGACAGGGCGAGCTAACTATGGCTACACCTTC
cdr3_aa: CASSQTRTGRANYGYTF